These 30 T cell receptor beta chains share one sample of origin, sequenced in a study of T-cell reconstitution after alpha-beta-depleted transplantation in children. The library targeted TCRbeta and was prepared with unique molecular identifiers. Each CDR3 protein gets one entry after TCRdb re-called the PCR reads with MiXCR. Of 360,000 or so distinct CDR3 sequences in the sample, about 20% were seen once. Sequencing was performed on PBMCs from the stem cell graft donor, taken from the stem cell graft. Receptors originate from a human donor who donated a stem cell graft to a child with acute myeloid leukemia.

The chain links TRBV2 to TRBJ2-2; 7 nucleotides align to TRBD2. Germline V lookup: CDR1 SNHLY, CDR2 FYNNEI. The CDR3 extends over 13 amino acids. Losses at the gene ends were 11 bases for V and 2 bases for J; bases not matched to a gene: 5. CDR3 protein: CAGASGNTGELFF. The CDR3 coding sequence is TGTGCCGGGGCTAGCGGTAACACCGGGGAGCTGTTTTTT.

This clonotype was seen a handful of times. This CDR3 is missing its conserved last phenylalanine or tryptophan, likely due to a read error. Because the CDR3's place on the DNA is in doubt, the DNA is left out and the CDR3 is given as listed by TCRdb. V gene TRBV5-5 combines with J gene TRBJ2-1. Per germline, CDR1 SGHKS and CDR2 YYEKEE (reference sequence). Termini included, the CDR3 measures 9 amino acids. CDR3 sequence: CASSFGTPR.

This chain links TRBV25-1 with TRBJ2-6, with D tentatively TRBD1 (6 bases). Deletions cut 8 bases from V and 0 bases from J, with 8 bases between. CDR1 MGHDK and CDR2 SYGVNS come from the germline V gene. This CDR3 region has 14 residues. CDR3: CASAQGSGANVLTF. Written as DNA, the CDR3 is TGTGCCAGCGCACAGGGCTCTGGGGCCAACGTCCTGACTTTC.

The chain carries TRBV7-6 and TRBJ2-2, with D perhaps matching TRBD1 (6 bases). V was clipped by 4 bases and J by 5 bases, with 17 bases between them. Per germline, CDR1 SGHVS and CDR2 FNYEAQ. This CDR3 comprises 16 residues. CDR3 nucleotides: TGTGCCAGCAGCTCCCTGACGGGACACACAACCGGGGAGCTGTTTTTT. This encodes CASSSLTGHTTGELFF.

This clonotype has more than one count but fewer than ten. The J gene is TRBJ2-1, the V gene TRBV28, with 7 bases that match TRBD2. Germline-derived CDR1 and CDR2 are MDHEN and SYDVKM. The CDR3 is made up of 17 amino acids. Losses at the gene ends were 2 bases for V and 3 bases for J; bases not matched to a gene: 10. The DNA for the CDR3 is TGTGCCAGCAGTTTAGGCTGGCGACTAGCAGACTACAATGAGCAGTTCTTC. Amino acid sequence: CASSLGWRLADYNEQFF.

This clonotype was seen ten or more times. The chain combines TRBV29-1 with TRBJ1-1; 11 bases are shared with TRBD1. V was pared by 5 bases and J by 4 bases, with 3 bases of the junction left unmatched. This CDR3 is 13 amino acids long. Germline-derived CDR1 and CDR2 are SQVTM and ANQGSEA. CDR3 amino acids: CSVKDRGPTEAFF. CDR3 DNA: TGCAGCGTTAAGGACAGGGGGCCCACTGAAGCTTTCTTT.

This chain uses TRBV5-4 with TRBJ2-2; D is possibly TRBD1 (6 bases). Germline V lookup: CDR1 SGHNT, CDR2 YYREEE (reference sequence). The V end was cut by 2 bases, the J end by 4 bases, with 12 bases between. The length of the CDR3 is 15 residues. The CDR3 here is CASSFPGQSTGELFF. The CDR3 bases are TGTGCCAGCAGCTTCCCGGGACAAAGCACCGGGGAGCTGTTTTTT.

This rearrangement joins TRBV12-3 or TRBV12-4 to TRBJ2-5, with 7 bases lining up with TRBD1. Unmatched junction bases numbered 5, after V lost 3 bases and J lost 1 base. The CDR3 spans 15 residues. The CDR3 bases are TGTGCCAGCAGTTTGGCAGGACAGGTCCAAGAGACCCAGTACTTC. It encodes CASSLAGQVQETQYF.

This clonotype was found many times. This sequence joins TRBV12-3 or TRBV12-4 and TRBJ2-3; D might be TRBD2 (6 bases). Trimming pared 3 bases from V and 6 bases from J, leaving 13 bases between. The CDR3 has 14 amino acids. CDR3 DNA sequence: TGTGCCAGCAGTTTGCCCCGGGGGAAGGATACGCAGTATTTT. This codes for CASSLPRGKDTQYF.

The rearrangement joins TRBV5-6 to TRBJ2-7; D possibly corresponds to TRBD1 (6 bases). V was pared by 0 bases and J by 0 bases, with 10 bases between. CDR1 and CDR2 from the germline V gene are SGHDT and YYEEEE. The CDR3 extends over 15 amino acids. In DNA form, the CDR3 reads TGTGCCAGCAGCTTGGCTCCGGACAGCTCCTACGAGCAGTACTTC. Encoded protein: CASSLAPDSSYEQYF.

This clonotype was counted at least ten times. The V gene is TRBV12-3 or TRBV12-4, the J gene TRBJ1-2, with 8 positions matching TRBD1. After removal of 5 bases from V and 4 bases from J, the junction contained 3 bases not matched to a gene. This CDR3 has 13 amino acids. The CDR3 nucleotides are TGTGCCAGCAGTCTAACAGGGGGCTATGGCTACACCTTC. It is translated as CASSLTGGYGYTF.

This clonotype was seen repeatedly, ten times or more. The chain has TRBV12-3 or TRBV12-4 and TRBJ2-1, with 10 bases lining up with TRBD2. V dropped 6 bases and J dropped 8; count of bases not matched to a gene: 7. The CDR3 has 14 amino acids. The CDR3 loop is CASSRTSGVDEQFF. Written as DNA, the CDR3 is TGTGCCAGCAGCCGGACTAGCGGCGTCGATGAGCAGTTCTTC.

Only a few counts were recorded for this clonotype. This chain uses TRBV20-1 with TRBJ1-1, with D hard to call. The V end was cut by 5 bases, the J end by 1 base, with 11 bases between. Germline assignment: CDR1 DFQATT and CDR2 SNEGSKA (reference sequence). The CDR3 runs 13 residues. The CDR3 loop is CSAGDNSNTEAFF. DNA for the CDR3: TGCAGTGCTGGCGACAATTCGAACACTGAAGCTTTCTTT.

Many counts were recorded for this clonotype. The chain carries TRBV20-1 and TRBJ2-1; either TRBD1 or TRBD2 may fit D (5 bases each). CDR3 length: 14 amino acids. Trimming cost V 0 bases and J 8 bases, with 14 bases left between them. The germline V gene has CDR1 DFQATT and CDR2 SNEGSKA (reference sequence). This chain's CDR3 is CSAREGPIVDEQFF. In nucleotides, the CDR3 is TGCAGTGCTAGAGAGGGACCTATTGTGGATGAGCAGTTCTTC.

This clonotype showed up many times. The chain combines TRBV4-3 with TRBJ2-7; no clear D. The germline V gene encodes CDR1 LGHNA and CDR2 YSLEER. This CDR3 region has 16 residues. V shed 0 bases and J shed 3 bases, with 15 bases lying between them. CDR3 residues: CASSQDWVHRYYEQYF. As DNA, the CDR3 is TGCGCCAGCAGCCAAGATTGGGTGCACAGATACTACGAGCAGTACTTC.

The V and J genes are TRBV18 and TRBJ2-7; D uncertain. Germline V gene lookup returns CDR1 KGHSH and CDR2 LQKENI. The CDR3 extends over 14 amino acids. V gave up 2 bases and J gave up 0 bases, with 8 bases separating them. The CDR3 spells CASSPSTNSYEQYF. The CDR3 DNA reads TGTGCCAGCTCACCATCTACAAACTCCTACGAGCAGTACTTC.

This clonotype was counted a few times. The chain employs TRBV20-1 and TRBJ2-3; no firm D call. This CDR3 has 14 residues. Germline V lookup: CDR1 DFQATT, CDR2 SNEGSKA (reference sequence). V lost 3 bases to trimming and J lost 2 bases, with 12 bases between them. The CDR3 here is CSARSLTYTDTQYF. For the CDR3, the DNA is TGCAGTGCTAGGTCCTTGACATACACAGATACGCAGTATTTT.

The sample holds a few counts of this clonotype. V gene TRBV12-5 combines with J gene TRBJ2-1; 8 bases are a match to TRBD2. V was clipped by 6 bases and J by 5 bases; unmatched bases: 6. The CDR3 has 14 amino acids. The germline gives CDR1 LGHNT, CDR2 FRNRAP. The CDR3 protein is CASGGGEKNNEQFF. The CDR3 nucleotides read TGTGCTAGTGGCGGGGGGGAGAAAAACAATGAGCAGTTCTTC.

A few counts support this clonotype. The chain has TRBV4-1 and TRBJ2-1; D gene ambiguous. Trimming cost V 0 bases and J 3 bases, with 9 bases left between them. The CDR3 is 15 residues long. CDR1 is MGHRA, CDR2 YSYEKL, per germline. Here the CDR3 reads CASSQEGLNYNEQFF. For the CDR3, the DNA is TGCGCCAGCAGCCAAGAGGGCCTGAACTACAATGAGCAGTTCTTC.

The chain combines TRBV10-3 with TRBJ2-3, with D tentatively TRBD2 (6 bases). V gave up 10 bases and J gave up 6 bases, with 26 bases separating them. CDR3 size: 16 residues. The germline gives CDR1 ENHRY, CDR2 SYGVKD. CDR3 loop: CARGKRADPSRDTQYF. CDR3 DNA sequence: TGTGCCAGGGGTAAGCGGGCCGACCCATCCCGGGATACGCAGTATTTT.

The table lists this clonotype with a few counts. The rearrangement links TRBV6-4 to TRBJ2-1; D possibly matches TRBD1 or TRBD2 (5 bases each). The CDR3 consists of 13 residues. The V and J ends lost 7 bases and 5 bases respectively, with 12 bases between them. Germline-derived CDR1 and CDR2 are MRHNA and SNTAGT. DNA for the CDR3: TGTGCCAGCATTTCGGGGCCTGACAATGAGCAGTTCTTC. It translates to CASISGPDNEQFF.

The table lists this clonotype with many counts. The chain couples TRBV20-1 to TRBJ2-3; 9 bases map to TRBD2. From germline, CDR1 is DFQATT and CDR2 SNEGSKA (reference sequence). Trimming cost V 5 bases and J 2 bases; bases outside gene matches: 8. This CDR3 spans 15 amino acids. The CDR3 DNA reads as TGCAGTGCTCCTGATAGCGGGGGATTCACAGATACGCAGTATTTT. Protein: CSAPDSGGFTDTQYF.

The rearrangement links TRBV7-9 to TRBJ2-1; TRBD1 might be the D (6 bases). The CDR3 runs to 13 residues. The germline V gene has CDR1 SEHNR and CDR2 FQNEAQ (reference sequence). V lost 5 bases and J 4 bases, leaving 9 bases between the germline ends. DNA for the CDR3: TGTGCCAGCAGCAAAACAGGGTACAATGAGCAGTTCTTC. The encoded protein is CASSKTGYNEQFF.

This clonotype occurred many times. This chain uses TRBV20-1 with TRBJ2-7, with 12 bases lining up with TRBD2. V lost 2 bases and J lost 4; bases outside the gene matches: 3. Germline V CDR1 and CDR2: DFQATT, SNEGSKA (reference sequence). CDR3 length equals 14 residues. The DNA of the CDR3 is TGCAGTGCTAGAAGGACTAGCGGGAAATACGAGCAGTACTTC. Its translation: CSARRTSGKYEQYF.

The chain combines TRBV10-3 with TRBJ1-2; D is undetermined. Germline V gene sequence: CDR1 ENHRY, CDR2 SYGVKD. This CDR3 is built from 13 residues. The V gene lost 3 bases and the J gene lost 5 bases, with 10 bases spanning the gap. The CDR3 DNA sequence: TGTGCCATCAGTGAAAAGGGATCGTATGGCTACACCTTC. This codes for CAISEKGSYGYTF.

The chain combines TRBV7-9 with TRBJ1-2; D is unresolved. V lost 5 bases to trimming and J lost 2 bases, with 9 bases between them. Per the germline V gene, CDR1 is SEHNR and CDR2 is FQNEAQ (reference sequence). The CDR3 spans 13 residues. The CDR3: CASSAPRNYGYTF. CDR3 sequence (DNA): TGTGCCAGCAGCGCCCCAAGGAACTATGGCTACACCTTC.

This sequence joins TRBV28 and TRBJ2-3; 14 nucleotides line up with TRBD2. With V trimmed by 4 bases and J by 6 bases, 18 bases remained unmatched. From germline, CDR1 is MDHEN and CDR2 SYDVKM. This CDR3 is built from 20 residues. CDR3 amino acids: CASSYPRTNGLAGGSDTQYF. In DNA, the CDR3 is TGTGCCAGCAGTTACCCAAGGACCAACGGACTAGCGGGAGGCAGCGATACGCAGTATTTT. Supplemented by reference TRBV28 and TRBJ2-3, the full variable domain reads DVKVTQSSRYLVKRTGEKVFLECVQDMDHENMFWYRQDPGLGLRLIYFSYDVKMKEKGDIPEGYSVSREKKERFSLILESASTNQTSMYLCASSYPRTNGLAGGSDTQYFGPGTRLTVL.

V is TRBV20-1 and J is TRBJ2-7, with D unclear. Germline CDR1 DFQATT, CDR2 SNEGSKA (reference sequence). V was shortened by 3 bases and J by 5 bases, with 11 bases between the two germline ends. This CDR3 is built from 12 residues. The CDR3 loop reads CSASIHTDEQYF. The CDR3 DNA reads TGCAGTGCTAGCATTCATACGGACGAGCAGTACTTC.

CDR3 in DNA: TGTGCCAGCATCCAGACAGGGAAGGTCCCCATAGCTTTCTTT. It translates to CASIQTGKVPIAFF. V gene TRBV25-1 combines with J gene TRBJ1-1, with TRBD1 matching over 7 bases. Germline V CDR1 and CDR2: MGHDK, SYGVNS. V was pared by 7 bases and J by 10 bases, with 15 bases of the junction left unmatched. There are 14 residues in the CDR3.

The chain has TRBV27 and TRBJ1-1; 7 bases align to TRBD1. The J segment lost 1 base and the V segment lost 5 bases, leaving 7 bases of the junction unmatched. The CDR3 length is 15 residues. From germline, CDR1 is MNHEY and CDR2 SMNVEV (reference sequence). The CDR3 reads CASSRLGTENTEAFF. CDR3 in DNA: TGTGCCAGCAGTCGTCTTGGGACAGAGAACACTGAAGCTTTCTTT.